This TCR beta chain was identified during a study of control samples from healthy donors and cancer patients. V lost 5 bases to trimming and J lost 6 bases; unmatched junction nucleotides: 3. Germline V gene sequence: CDR1 SGHTA, CDR2 FQGTGA. CDR3 length equals 12 residues. Here immunoSEQ multiplex PCR was the method, and the copy in TCRdb shows in-frame clones only, minus some. The sample records roughly 79,000 clones, approximately 88% being singletons. The sample taken for sequencing was blood. This TCR was sampled from a man aged 50-59 years in good health. The chain recombines TRBV7-3 with TRBJ1-2, with TRBD1 matching 7 bases. CDR3: CASSKTGDGYTF. CDR3 coding DNA: TGTGCCAGCAGCAAAACAGGGGATGGCTACACCTTC.